A single sample is the source of the 10 T cell receptor beta chains below, sequenced in a study of T cells in Graves' hyperthyroidism and ophthalmopathy. RNA transcripts yielded amplified TCR beta CDR3 regions. Primed by the HTBI set, a first-round RT-PCR was run on the TCR CDR3. TCRdb re-analysed the multiplex PCR reads in MiXCR, keeping a single row per CDR3 protein. This sample yields 450,000 to 600,000 distinct CDR3 sequences, of which 15% to 20% are seen a single time; 47% belongs to the top ten. Source material: blood. These receptors were obtained from a middle-aged man with Graves' ophthalmopathy.

This clonotype was counted ten times or more. The chain carries TRBV7-9 and TRBJ2-1, with D maybe TRBD1 (5 bases). V was cut by 2 bases and J by 6 bases, with 14 bases left in between. Per germline, CDR1 SEHNR and CDR2 FQNEAQ (reference sequence). The CDR3 contains 15 residues. The CDR3 sequence is CASSLRERGGNEQFF. Here the CDR3 DNA reads TGTGCCAGCAGCTTAAGGGAAAGGGGCGGCAATGAGCAGTTCTTC.

This rearrangement joins TRBV5-1 to TRBJ2-1; D may be TRBD2 (5 bases). The CDR3 is made up of 15 amino acids. Per germline, CDR1 SGHRS and CDR2 YFSETQ. Between the trimmed V and J ends, which lost 0 bases and 6 bases, there was a span of 13 bases. CDR3 nucleotide sequence: TGCGCCAGCAGCTTGGGCCCCCAAACTAGCAATGAGCAGTTCTTC. Its translation is CASSLGPQTSNEQFF. Looking up the rest from reference TRBV5-1 and TRBJ2-1 gives the full variable domain: KAGVTQTPRYLIKTRGQQVTLSCSPISGHRSVSWYQQTPGQGLQFLFEYFSETQRNKGNFPGRFSGRQFSNSRSEMNVSTLELGDSALYLCASSLGPQTSNEQFFGPGTRLTVL.

The rearrangement joins TRBV15 to TRBJ2-7; D is undetermined. Germline CDR1 reads LNHNV; CDR2 reads YYDKDF (reference sequence). V shed 3 bases and J shed 0 bases, with 9 bases lying between them. The CDR3 has 14 amino acids. This chain's CDR3 is CATSSTDLSYEQYF. Written as DNA, the CDR3 is TGTGCCACCAGCAGTACGGATCTCTCCTACGAGCAGTACTTC.

The chain joins TRBV9 to TRBJ2-5; TRBD2 aligns across 11 bases. Germline V gives CDR1 SGDLS, CDR2 YYNGEE. This CDR3 has 16 amino acids. The V gene end was trimmed by 3 bases and the J gene end by 4 bases; junction bases not matched to a gene: 8. CDR3 region: CASSAELAGALETQYF. CDR3 in DNA: TGTGCCAGCAGCGCTGAACTAGCGGGGGCCCTAGAGACCCAGTACTTC.

The V gene is TRBV29-1, the J gene TRBJ2-3; TRBD2 aligns across 7 bases. V lost 7 bases, J lost 2 bases, and 3 bases stayed unmatched. The CDR3 spans 12 residues. Germline CDR1 and CDR2: SQVTM and ANQGSEA. CDR3 protein: CSARDYTDTQYF. CDR3 DNA sequence: TGCAGCGCGCGGGACTACACAGATACGCAGTATTTT.

The sample holds many counts of this clonotype. V usage is TRBV28 and J usage is TRBJ2-1; 12 nucleotides line up with TRBD2. Trimming took 5 bases from V and 7 from J; bases not matched to a gene: 6. This CDR3 has 15 residues. The germline V gene has CDR1 MDHEN and CDR2 SYDVKM. CDR3 coding DNA: TGTGCCAGCAGTCCGACTAGCGGGAGTTGGAATGAGCAGTTCTTC. Translation gives CASSPTSGSWNEQFF.

This clonotype was seen a few times. The rearrangement joins TRBV6-1 to TRBJ1-5; D is uncertain. The V end lost 8 bases, the J end lost 0 bases, and 14 bases lay between the germline ends. CDR3 length equals 15 residues. Germline V gives CDR1 MNHNS, CDR2 SASEGT. CDR3 sequence: CASCRSVHSNQPQHF. CDR3 sequence (DNA): TGTGCCAGCTGCAGGTCGGTACATAGCAATCAGCCCCAGCATTTT.

There are a few counts of this clonotype. The gene calls are TRBV20-1 and TRBJ2-3; D perhaps matches TRBD2 (5 bases). V gave up 4 bases and J gave up 6 bases, with 8 bases separating them. This CDR3 spans 11 amino acids. Per the germline V gene, CDR1 is DFQATT and CDR2 is SNEGSKA (reference sequence). The CDR3 sequence is CSATRVDTQYF. The CDR3 nucleotides are TGCAGTGCTACGAGGGTTGATACGCAGTATTTT.

This clonotype was seen repeatedly, ten times or more. The chain combines TRBV20-1 with TRBJ1-5; perhaps TRBD1 as D (5 bases). Germline V gene data show CDR1 as DFQATT and CDR2 as SNEGSKA (reference sequence). The CDR3 contains 15 residues. The germline V and J ends were trimmed by 0 bases and 4 bases, with 13 bases remaining between them. Here the CDR3 reads CSARDDGTANQPQHF. The CDR3 DNA sequence: TGCAGTGCTAGAGATGATGGGACGGCTAATCAGCCCCAGCATTTT.

This clonotype showed up many times. This sequence joins TRBV28 and TRBJ2-7; D gene unclear. CDR3 size: 14 residues. Trimming removed 4 bases at V and 7 bases at J, with 17 bases between. Germline assignment: CDR1 MDHEN and CDR2 SYDVKM. The CDR3 spells CASSSNPPTQEQYF. The CDR3 coding sequence is TGTGCCAGCAGTTCCAACCCCCCGACCCAAGAGCAGTACTTC.